These T cell receptor beta chains were read from a single sample in a study of blood T cell repertoires in COVID-19. The repertoire was sequenced with immunoSEQ multiplex PCR; TCRdb's copy has only in-frame clones and lacks some. This table holds more than 250,000 clones, roughly 84% found once. Material: peripheral blood. Receptors were obtained from a man between 45 and 60 years old with active or convalescent COVID-19. CDR3s include the opening cysteine and the closing phenylalanine or tryptophan. The D gene is left open where the match is weak. Only part of the rows carry a size: once, few, many, or a class if the clone is expanded.

abundance	d_gene	v_gene	j_gene	CDR3nt	CDR3aa
NA	TRBD2	TRBV28	TRBJ2-3	TGTGCCAGCAGCCAAAGACTAGCGGAGGCAGATACGCAGTATTTT	CASSQRLAEADTQYF
NA	NA	TRBV2	TRBJ1-4	TGTGCCAGCAGTGACGTTCGAGGGACAAATGAAAAACTGTTTTTT	CASSDVRGTNEKLFF
NA	NA	TRBV5-4	TRBJ2-3	TGTGCCAGCAGCTTCCAGAGGTGGTCAGATACGCAGTATTTT	CASSFQRWSDTQYF
NA	NA	TRBV9	TRBJ1-4	TGTGCCAGCAGCGGAGGGCATGCGTTTAATGAAAAACTGTTTTTT	CASSGGHAFNEKLFF
once	TRBD1	TRBV9	TRBJ2-5	TGTGCCAGCAGCGTTTTAGGGACAGGGGGCGTGGAGACCCAGTACTTC	CASSVLGTGGVETQYF
NA	NA	TRBV5-5	TRBJ2-1	TGTGCCAGCAGCTTGGGACAGCCTCCTTACAATGAGCAGTTCTTC	CASSLGQPPYNEQFF
NA	NA	TRBV28	TRBJ1-5	TGTGCCAGCAGTTTCCGCCCGACTCCCCAGCATTTT	CASSFRPTPQHF
NA	TRBD1	TRBV7-8	TRBJ2-3	TGTGCCAGCAGCTTTCAGACAGGGGGAGGGACAGATACGCAGTATTTT	CASSFQTGGGTDTQYF
NA	TRBD2	TRBV11-2	TRBJ2-7	TGTGCCAGCAGCCCGGGACTAGCGGGAGAGAGCGAGCAGTACTTC	CASSPGLAGESEQYF
NA	TRBD1	TRBV29-1	TRBJ2-2	TGCAGCGGATTAACAGGGGGCGGCACCGGGGAGCTGTTTTTT	CSGLTGGGTGELFF
NA	TRBD1	TRBV30	TRBJ2-2	TGTGCCTGGAGGAAGGGGGCCGTTCGAACCGGGGAGCTGTTTTTT	CAWRKGAVRTGELFF
NA	TRBD1	TRBV7-9	TRBJ2-5	TGTGCCAGCAGCTTAGAGGGGACAGGGGGCGCCTGGGCGACCCAGTACTTC	CASSLEGTGGAWATQYF
few	TRBD1	TRBV2	TRBJ2-7	TGTGCCAGCAGGGGCGACAGGGGCCCGTACGAGCAGTACTTC	CASRGDRGPYEQYF
NA	TRBD1	TRBV6-5	TRBJ2-3	TGTGCCAGCAGAGGACAGGGAATCTCAGATACGCAGTATTTT	CASRGQGISDTQYF